This is a list of T cell receptor beta chains from one sample in a study of CXCR3-negative and CXCR3-positive naive CD8 T cells. TCRdb reprocessed the 5' RACE reads, with one entry per CDR3 protein and no DNA. The sample totals tens of thousands of distinct CDR3 sequences. The sequencing sample was made of naive CXCR3+ CD8+ T cells from blood. The receptors shown here come from a human donor in good health. Some clones in this sample may be carry-over from other donors' samples. Each CDR3 is given with its conserved first and last residue. Fields, in order: V gene, J gene, CDR3 protein.

v_gene: TRBV19; j_gene: TRBJ2-1; CDR3aa: CASSTGQGSAEQFF
v_gene: TRBV29-1; j_gene: TRBJ2-7; CDR3aa: CSVRAPGGSYEQYF
v_gene: TRBV29-1; j_gene: TRBJ1-2; CDR3aa: CSVALTGYYGYTF
v_gene: TRBV29-1; j_gene: TRBJ2-5; CDR3aa: CSVEGAGVTQYF
v_gene: TRBV7-9; j_gene: TRBJ2-5; CDR3aa: CASSQGTTQETQYF
v_gene: TRBV4-2; j_gene: TRBJ2-7; CDR3aa: CASSQDSRASGVYEQYF
v_gene: TRBV6-5; j_gene: TRBJ2-5; CDR3aa: CASSYLPPSEIQETQYF
v_gene: TRBV29-1; j_gene: TRBJ1-1; CDR3aa: CSVDTGLGTEAFF
v_gene: TRBV29-1; j_gene: TRBJ1-1; CDR3aa: CSVAPHQTVNEAFF
v_gene: TRBV12-5; j_gene: TRBJ1-3; CDR3aa: CASGSWTGPGNTIYF
v_gene: TRBV7-3; j_gene: TRBJ2-3; CDR3aa: CASSSLTASTDTQYF
v_gene: TRBV6-5; j_gene: TRBJ2-1; CDR3aa: CASSYSILGEQFF
v_gene: TRBV7-2; j_gene: TRBJ2-3; CDR3aa: CASSPTLAGVVADTQYF
v_gene: TRBV4-2; j_gene: TRBJ2-1; CDR3aa: CASSQGLPSSYNEQFF
v_gene: TRBV4-2; j_gene: TRBJ2-2; CDR3aa: CASSQGVGGAGTGELFF
v_gene: TRBV20-1; j_gene: TRBJ2-7; CDR3aa: CSIGDSTYEQYF
v_gene: TRBV20-1; j_gene: TRBJ1-2; CDR3aa: CSAREKTGTDYGYTF
v_gene: TRBV29-1; j_gene: TRBJ2-5; CDR3aa: CSVDLGIRETQYF
v_gene: TRBV9; j_gene: TRBJ1-2; CDR3aa: CASSADPTIIDGYTF
v_gene: TRBV12-3/TRBV12-4; j_gene: TRBJ2-3; CDR3aa: CASSFPRGVVDTQYF
v_gene: TRBV6-2/TRBV6-3; j_gene: TRBJ2-1; CDR3aa: CASAPPDRLIYNEQFF
v_gene: TRBV6-2/TRBV6-3; j_gene: TRBJ2-7; CDR3aa: CASSSQTGSSREQYF
v_gene: TRBV28; j_gene: TRBJ2-1; CDR3aa: CASSSVDLLKSYNEQFF
v_gene: TRBV7-3; j_gene: TRBJ2-1; CDR3aa: CASSTLAGVSYNEQFF
v_gene: TRBV28; j_gene: TRBJ2-7; CDR3aa: CASSPGLAGAYSYEQYF
v_gene: TRBV28; j_gene: TRBJ2-5; CDR3aa: CASSLWKNRQETQYF
v_gene: TRBV2; j_gene: TRBJ1-1; CDR3aa: CASSVPPGQRAEAFF
v_gene: TRBV28; j_gene: TRBJ2-7; CDR3aa: CASSSRSEWPYEQYF
v_gene: TRBV29-1; j_gene: TRBJ2-7; CDR3aa: CSVEEVSGSRYEQYF
v_gene: TRBV15; j_gene: TRBJ2-4; CDR3aa: CATVGLPFNIQYF
v_gene: TRBV4-2; j_gene: TRBJ1-1; CDR3aa: CASSHWTDSPNTEAFF
v_gene: TRBV29-1; j_gene: TRBJ1-2; CDR3aa: CSVEGYRGHYGYTF
v_gene: TRBV29-1; j_gene: TRBJ2-5; CDR3aa: CSVEGGPWAEETQYF
v_gene: TRBV10-2; j_gene: TRBJ2-5; CDR3aa: CASSENWETQYF
v_gene: TRBV28; j_gene: TRBJ2-5; CDR3aa: CASIRDLGTQYF
v_gene: TRBV4-3; j_gene: TRBJ2-7; CDR3aa: CASSQASSESSYEQYF
v_gene: TRBV15; j_gene: TRBJ2-7; CDR3aa: CATSRGSNTGTASREQYF